What follows are 25 T cell receptor beta chains derived from one specimen sequenced in a study of T cells after yellow fever vaccination. Via MiXCR, TCRdb re-called the 5' RACE reads, giving one row per CDR3 protein. The sample has around 320,000 distinct CDR3 sequences; about 4.5% are singletons. Here the sequenced sample was PBMCs, taken 15 days after the yellow fever booster vaccination. Receptor source: a man aged 18 to 30 who received the YFV17D yellow fever vaccine.

This clonotype has more than one count but fewer than ten. The V gene is TRBV24-1, the J gene TRBJ2-3; D is unclear. Germline lookup yields CDR1 KGHDR and CDR2 SFDVKD. This CDR3 has 14 amino acids. Trimming removed 6 bases at V and 4 bases at J, with 13 bases between. In DNA, the CDR3 is TGTGCCACCAGTCCCGGGCTACCACCAGATACGCAGTATTTT. Protein sequence: CATSPGLPPDTQYF.

This clonotype has at least ten counts. The chain is built from TRBV7-2 and TRBJ2-7; 9 bases agree with TRBD2. J lost 0 bases, V lost 5 bases, and 2 bases had no gene match. Germline assignment: CDR1 SGHTA and CDR2 FQGNSA. This CDR3 is 14 amino acids long. The CDR3 DNA reads as TGTGCCAGCAGCCAACTAGCGGGCTCCTACGAGCAGTACTTC. This codes for CASSQLAGSYEQYF. Full variable domain (missing parts from reference TRBV7-2 and TRBJ2-7): GAGVSQSPSNKVTEKGKDVELRCDPISGHTALYWYRQSLGQGLEFLIYFQGNSAPDKSGLPSDRFSAERTGGSVSTLTIQRTQQEDSAVYLCASSQLAGSYEQYFGPGTRLTVT.

This clonotype appeared a few times. The CDR3 here is CASSALNRKTGTYEQYF. The CDR3 nucleotides are TGTGCCAGCAGTGCACTGAACCGGAAGACAGGCACCTACGAGCAGTACTTC. The chain joins TRBV12-3 or TRBV12-4 to TRBJ2-7; D is perhaps TRBD1 (6 bases). Trimming removed 5 bases at V and 2 bases at J, with 22 bases between. The CDR3 extends over 17 amino acids.

This clonotype was seen repeatedly, ten times or more. One end of the junction is discordant with germline, which a read error may explain. The gene calls are TRBV5-1 and TRBJ2-5; tentatively, D is TRBD1 (6 bases). The CDR3 extends over 13 amino acids. The germline gives CDR1 SGHRS, CDR2 YFSETQ. CDR3 bases: TGTGCCAGCAGCTTGGACAGACAAGAGACCCAGTACTTC. Protein product: CASSLDRQETQYF.

This clonotype has at least ten counts. The chain is built from TRBV6-5 and TRBJ1-1; no reliable D call. Germline loops: CDR1 MNHEY, CDR2 SVGAGI. This CDR3 spans 14 amino acids. V lost 2 bases, J lost 0 bases, and 7 bases lay in between. CDR3 DNA: TGTGCCAGCAGTTACGAGGGCTTGAACACTGAAGCTTTCTTT. It encodes CASSYEGLNTEAFF.

The CDR3 DNA follows: TGTGCCAGCAGCCAAGAACGGTGGGGGAACACCGGGGAGCTGTTTTTT. It yields the protein CASSQERWGNTGELFF. This rearrangement joins TRBV14 to TRBJ2-2; D unclear. This CDR3 has 16 residues. V was pared by 0 bases and J by 1 base, with 9 bases between. CDR1 SGHDN and CDR2 FVKESK come from the germline V gene.

This clonotype was seen repeatedly, ten times or more. The chain joins TRBV7-3 to TRBJ2-3, with 8 bases aligning to TRBD1. CDR1 and CDR2 (germline): SGHTA, FQGTGA. The CDR3 spans 15 residues. V was clipped by 5 bases and J by 7 bases; unmatched bases: 11. In DNA form, the CDR3 reads TGTGCCAGCAGCCCTACCGGGACAGGTATTAATACGCAGTATTTT. It is translated as CASSPTGTGINTQYF.

The sample holds many counts of this clonotype. This chain connects TRBV12-5 to TRBJ2-5; perhaps TRBD2 as D (5 bases). Germline lookup yields CDR1 LGHNT and CDR2 FRNRAP. Trimming took 0 bases from V and 7 from J, leaving 18 bases between them. The CDR3 is 16 amino acids. Here the CDR3 DNA reads TGTGCTAGTGGTTTGGTACTCCACGGACTTGAAGGGACCCAGTACTTC. This translates into CASGLVLHGLEGTQYF.

The chain employs TRBV10-3 and TRBJ2-2, with TRBD2 as a possible D gene (6 bases). The CDR3 contains 15 residues. Germline V gives CDR1 ENHRY, CDR2 SYGVKD. V lost 4 bases and J 2 bases, leaving 11 bases between the germline ends. For the CDR3, the DNA is TGTGCCATCAGTGCACCGGGACTCAACACCGGGGAGCTGTTTTTT. Translated: CAISAPGLNTGELFF.

The chain couples TRBV19 to TRBJ2-3; 7 nucleotides agree with TRBD1. Per germline, CDR1 LNHDA and CDR2 SQIVND (reference sequence). V trimming: 6 bases; J trimming: 5 bases; junction bases outside the gene matches: 11. There are 15 residues in the CDR3. The CDR3 sequence is CASRPEGTVRDTQYF. The CDR3 coding sequence is TGTGCCAGTAGACCAGAGGGGACAGTGAGAGATACGCAGTATTTT. Together with reference TRBV19 and TRBJ2-3, the CDR3 gives the full variable domain: DGGITQSPKYLFRKEGQNVTLSCEQNLNHDAMYWYRQDPGQGLRLIYYSQIVNDFQKGDIAEGYSVSREKKESFPLTVTSAQKNPTAFYLCASRPEGTVRDTQYFGPGTRLTVL.

This clonotype was detected many times. The genes are TRBV5-1 and TRBJ1-2, with D unclear. The CDR3 runs to 13 residues. V dropped 5 bases and J dropped 7 bases, with 15 bases sitting between them. The V gene's germline CDR1 is SGHRS and CDR2 YFSETQ. The CDR3 is CASRGEDGTGYTF. The CDR3 region has the DNA TGCGCCAGCAGGGGTGAAGACGGCACTGGCTACACCTTC.

This clonotype showed up just a few times. The chain has TRBV12-3 or TRBV12-4 and TRBJ2-6; D is unresolved. With 6 bases removed from V and 2 bases from J, the gap between germline ends came to 11 bases. The CDR3 spans 15 residues. In nucleotides, the CDR3 is TGTGCCAGCAGGAATACAGCAGCTGGGGCCAACGTCCTGACTTTC. Translated: CASRNTAAGANVLTF.

There are a few counts of this clonotype. The J gene is TRBJ1-4, the V gene TRBV5-1; perhaps TRBD1 as D (6 bases). Trimming took 5 bases from V and 2 from J, leaving 13 bases between them. The CDR3 loop spans 15 amino acids. The germline CDR1 and CDR2 sequences are SGHRS and YFSETQ. Here the CDR3 reads CASRLTGSTNEKLFF. In nucleotides, the CDR3 is TGCGCCAGCAGGTTGACAGGATCCACTAATGAAAAACTGTTTTTT. The full variable domain, rest sourced from reference TRBV5-1 and TRBJ1-4, is KAGVTQTPRYLIKTRGQQVTLSCSPISGHRSVSWYQQTPGQGLQFLFEYFSETQRNKGNFPGRFSGRQFSNSRSEMNVSTLELGDSALYLCASRLTGSTNEKLFFGSGTQLSVL.

This clonotype was counted a few times. V gene TRBV15 combines with J gene TRBJ1-5; 7 bases line up with TRBD1. CDR1 and CDR2 (germline): LNHNV, YYDKDF (reference sequence). The J segment lost 6 bases and the V segment lost 2 bases, leaving 13 bases of the junction unmatched. The CDR3 totals 17 residues. The CDR3 reads CATSRPPRQGEVQPQHF. In DNA form, the CDR3 reads TGTGCCACCAGCAGACCCCCCCGACAGGGCGAGGTTCAGCCCCAGCATTTT.

In its sample, this clonotype was seen many times. The chain couples TRBV6-4 to TRBJ1-1; the D gene is possibly TRBD1 (5 bases). Germline V CDR1 and CDR2: MRHNA, SNTAGT. With 4 bases removed from V and 7 bases from J, the gap between germline ends came to 19 bases. This CDR3 has 15 amino acids. CDR3 nucleotide sequence: TGTGCCAGCAGTGTACCGGACGACAAGACAGTTGAAGCTTTCTTT. The encoded protein is CASSVPDDKTVEAFF.

The chain couples TRBV20-1 to TRBJ2-3; TRBD2 matches 9 bases. The germline CDR1 and CDR2 sequences are DFQATT and SNEGSKA (reference sequence). V trimming: 5 bases; J trimming: 2 bases; junction bases outside the gene matches: 8. This CDR3 contains 15 residues. In DNA form, the CDR3 reads TGCAGTGCTCCAGGGAGCGGGGGGAACACAGATACGCAGTATTTT. Translated: CSAPGSGGNTDTQYF.

This clonotype was counted at least ten times. The CDR3 spells CASSFGGTGVPPGEKLFF. CDR3 DNA: TGTGCCAGCAGCTTTGGCGGGACAGGGGTTCCGCCTGGTGAAAAACTGTTTTTT. The chain couples TRBV7-3 to TRBJ1-4; 10 bases line up with TRBD1. The ends lost 3 bases at V and 7 bases at J; junction bases unmatched: 14. The CDR3 has 18 amino acids. The germline gives CDR1 SGHTA, CDR2 FQGTGA.

This clonotype was detected a few times. This chain joins TRBV10-1 and TRBJ2-3; 8 nucleotides match TRBD2. Trimming at V came to 0 bases and at J to 4 bases, leaving 3 bases not matched to a gene. CDR3 length: 15 amino acids. The germline gives CDR1 WNHNN, CDR2 SYGVQD (reference sequence). For the CDR3, the DNA is TGCGCCAGCAGTGAGTCGACGGGGGGGGCAGATACGCAGTATTTT. This codes for CASSESTGGADTQYF.

This clonotype showed up many times. The V gene is TRBV6-5, the J gene TRBJ1-1; a possible D gene is TRBD1 (6 bases). The CDR3 spans 12 residues. Germline assignment: CDR1 MNHEY and CDR2 SVGAGI. Trimming took 6 bases from V and 6 from J, leaving 11 bases between them. The CDR3 nucleotides read TGTGCCAGCAGACAGGGTGACGCTGAAGCTTTCTTT. It codes for CASRQGDAEAFF.

In this sample, this clonotype turned up a few times. The chain uses TRBV4-1 and TRBJ2-1; either TRBD1 or TRBD2 may fit D (6 bases each). This CDR3 spans 17 amino acids. The V gene's germline CDR1 is MGHRA and CDR2 YSYEKL. The germline V and J ends were trimmed by 4 bases and 1 base, with 17 bases remaining between them. CDR3 sequence (DNA): TGCGCCAGCAGCCCGCGTAGGGGGGTGCGATCCTACAATGAGCAGTTCTTC. Translating it yields CASSPRRGVRSYNEQFF.

This clonotype showed up many times. V gene TRBV27 combines with J gene TRBJ2-5; D assignment may be TRBD1 or TRBD2 (5 bases each). The CDR3 has 16 residues. Trimming shortened V by 7 bases and J by 5 bases, and 23 bases separated the two germline ends. Germline V lookup: CDR1 MNHEY, CDR2 SMNVEV (reference sequence). This chain's CDR3 is CASKAAFNWDGETQYF. Here the CDR3 DNA reads TGTGCCAGCAAAGCTGCTTTCAACTGGGACGGGGAGACCCAGTACTTC.

The chain couples TRBV5-4 to TRBJ2-5; 8 nucleotides agree with TRBD2. The CDR3 consists of 14 residues. The J segment lost 3 bases and the V segment lost 5 bases, leaving 6 bases of the junction unmatched. Germline CDR1 reads SGHNT; CDR2 reads YYREEE (reference sequence). This CDR3 is CASRLGLAEETQYF. CDR3 bases: TGTGCCAGCAGACTCGGACTAGCCGAAGAGACCCAGTACTTC.

This clonotype appeared many times. The V gene is TRBV7-9, the J gene TRBJ1-1; a weak D match, TRBD1 (6 bases). The V gene lost 5 bases and the J gene lost 2 bases, with 12 bases spanning the gap. CDR3 length: 14 amino acids. Germline V gives CDR1 SEHNR, CDR2 FQNEAQ (reference sequence). CDR3 in DNA: TGTGCCAGCAGCGGGACACTAAGAAACACTGAAGCTTTCTTT. Its protein product is CASSGTLRNTEAFF.

The rearrangement joins TRBV7-2 to TRBJ2-5, with a tentative D call TRBD1 (6 bases). Germline assignment: CDR1 SGHTA and CDR2 FQGNSA. CDR3 size: 16 residues. Between the trimmed V and J ends, which lost 1 base and 2 bases, there was a span of 14 bases. Written as DNA, the CDR3 is TGTGCCAGCAGCTTAGTTGACAGGCGTGTACAAGAGACCCAGTACTTC. This sequence encodes CASSLVDRRVQETQYF.

This clonotype has at least ten counts. The genes are TRBV20-1 and TRBJ2-7, with 7 bases fitting TRBD1. This CDR3 spans 15 amino acids. Germline V gives CDR1 DFQATT, CDR2 SNEGSKA (reference sequence). Trimming at V came to 0 bases and at J to 1 base, leaving 6 bases not matched to a gene. CDR3 coding DNA: TGCAGTGCTAGAGATAGGACAGGTCGGTCCTACGAGCAGTACTTC. As protein: CSARDRTGRSYEQYF.